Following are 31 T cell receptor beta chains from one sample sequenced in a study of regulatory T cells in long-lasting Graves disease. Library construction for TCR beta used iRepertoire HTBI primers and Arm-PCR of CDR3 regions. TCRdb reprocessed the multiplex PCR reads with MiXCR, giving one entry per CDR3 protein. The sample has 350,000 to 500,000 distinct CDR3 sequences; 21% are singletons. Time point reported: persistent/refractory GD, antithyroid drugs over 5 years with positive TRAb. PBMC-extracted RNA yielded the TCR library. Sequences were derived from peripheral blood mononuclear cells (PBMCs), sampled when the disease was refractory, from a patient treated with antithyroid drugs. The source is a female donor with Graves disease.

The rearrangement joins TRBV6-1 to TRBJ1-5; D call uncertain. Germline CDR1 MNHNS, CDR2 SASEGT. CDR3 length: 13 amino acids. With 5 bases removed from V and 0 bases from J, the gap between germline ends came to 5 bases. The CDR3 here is CASSQSSNQPQHF. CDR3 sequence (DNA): TGTGCCAGCAGTCAATCTAGCAATCAGCCCCAGCATTTT.

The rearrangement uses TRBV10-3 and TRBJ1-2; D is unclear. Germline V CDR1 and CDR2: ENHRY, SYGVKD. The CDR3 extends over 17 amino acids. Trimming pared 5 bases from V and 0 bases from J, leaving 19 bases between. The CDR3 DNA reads TGTGCCATCAGTAAGAGTCACCCGGGGTCTGCTAACTATGGCTACACCTTC. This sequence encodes CAISKSHPGSANYGYTF.

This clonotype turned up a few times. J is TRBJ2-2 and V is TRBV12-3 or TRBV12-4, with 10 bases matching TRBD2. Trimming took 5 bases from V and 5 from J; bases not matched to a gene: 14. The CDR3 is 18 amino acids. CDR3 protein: CASSVPSGRGMVTGELFF. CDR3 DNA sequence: TGTGCCAGCAGTGTACCTAGCGGGAGAGGAATGGTGACCGGGGAGCTGTTTTTT.

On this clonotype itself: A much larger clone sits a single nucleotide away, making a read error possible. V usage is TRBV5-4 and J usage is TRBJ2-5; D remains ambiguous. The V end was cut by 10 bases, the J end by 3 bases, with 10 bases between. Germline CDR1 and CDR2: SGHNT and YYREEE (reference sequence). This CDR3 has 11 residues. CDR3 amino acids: CAGGREETQYF. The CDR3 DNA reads TGTGCCGGCGGCCGAGAAGAGACCCAGTACTTC.

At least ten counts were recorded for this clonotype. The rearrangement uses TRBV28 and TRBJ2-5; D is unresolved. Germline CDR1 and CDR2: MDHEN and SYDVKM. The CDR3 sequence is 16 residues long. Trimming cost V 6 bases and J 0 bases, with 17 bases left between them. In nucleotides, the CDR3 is TGTGCCAGCAGATACTTCCAGGAATGGGACCAAGAGACCCAGTACTTC. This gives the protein CASRYFQEWDQETQYF.

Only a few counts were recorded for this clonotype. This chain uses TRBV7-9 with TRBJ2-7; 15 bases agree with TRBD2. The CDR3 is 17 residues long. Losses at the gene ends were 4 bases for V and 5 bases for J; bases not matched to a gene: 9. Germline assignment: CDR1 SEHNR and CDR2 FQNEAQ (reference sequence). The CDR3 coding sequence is TGTGCCAGCAGCTGGAGCCCGGGACTAGCGGGAGGAAACGAGCAGTACTTC. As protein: CASSWSPGLAGGNEQYF.

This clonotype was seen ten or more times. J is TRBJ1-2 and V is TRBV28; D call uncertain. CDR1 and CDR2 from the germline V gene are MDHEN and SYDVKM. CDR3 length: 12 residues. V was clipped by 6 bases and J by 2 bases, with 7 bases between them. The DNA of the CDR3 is TGTGCCAGCAGCCCCGGAAACTATGGCTACACCTTC. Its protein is CASSPGNYGYTF.

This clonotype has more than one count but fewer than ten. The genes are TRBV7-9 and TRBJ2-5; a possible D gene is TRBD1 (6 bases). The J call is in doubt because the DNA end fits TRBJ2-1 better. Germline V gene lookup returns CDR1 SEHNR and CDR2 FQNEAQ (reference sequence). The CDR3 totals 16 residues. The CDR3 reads CASSVTWAGDPNEQFF. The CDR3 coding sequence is TGTGCCAGCAGCGTTACCTGGGCAGGGGATCCCAATGAGCAGTTCTTC.

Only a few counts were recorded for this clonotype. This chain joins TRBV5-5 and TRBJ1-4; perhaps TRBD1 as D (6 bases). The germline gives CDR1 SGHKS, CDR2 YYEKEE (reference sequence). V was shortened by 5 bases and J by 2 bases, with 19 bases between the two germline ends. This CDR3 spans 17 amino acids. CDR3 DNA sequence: TGTGCCAGCAGTCCTACAGGGTTACGGGCCACTAATGAAAAACTGTTTTTT. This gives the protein CASSPTGLRATNEKLFF.

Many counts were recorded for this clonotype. CDR3 in amino acids: CASNLGLSLQETQYF. CDR3 in DNA: TGTGCCAGCAACTTGGGACTAAGCCTGCAAGAGACCCAGTACTTC. V usage is TRBV6-1 and J usage is TRBJ2-5, with 7 bases that match TRBD2. The CDR3 length is 15 residues. The germline CDR1 and CDR2 sequences are MNHNS and SASEGT. V shed 7 bases and J 2 bases; nucleotides not matched to a gene: 10.

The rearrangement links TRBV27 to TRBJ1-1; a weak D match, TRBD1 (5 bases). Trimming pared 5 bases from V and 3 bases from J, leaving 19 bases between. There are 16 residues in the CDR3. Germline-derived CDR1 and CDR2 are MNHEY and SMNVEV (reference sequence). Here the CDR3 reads CASSPGTPIGYTEAFF. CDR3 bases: TGTGCCAGCAGTCCCGGGACCCCCATTGGGTACACTGAAGCTTTCTTT.

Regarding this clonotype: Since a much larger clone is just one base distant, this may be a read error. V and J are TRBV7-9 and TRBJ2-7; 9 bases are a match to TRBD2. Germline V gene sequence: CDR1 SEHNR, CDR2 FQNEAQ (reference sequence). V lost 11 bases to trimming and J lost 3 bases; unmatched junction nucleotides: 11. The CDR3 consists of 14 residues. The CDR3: CAGGTSGLLYEQYF. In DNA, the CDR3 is TGTGCCGGCGGTACTAGCGGGTTACTCTACGAGCAGTACTTC.

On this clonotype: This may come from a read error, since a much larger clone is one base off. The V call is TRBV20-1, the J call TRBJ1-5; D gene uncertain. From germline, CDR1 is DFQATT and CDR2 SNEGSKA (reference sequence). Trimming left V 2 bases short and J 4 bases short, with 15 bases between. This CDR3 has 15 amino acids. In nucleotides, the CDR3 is TGCAGTGCTAGACACGGACCGATAGGGAATCAGCCCCAGCATTTT. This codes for CSARHGPIGNQPQHF.

The CDR3 spells CASSQDKFAQSTDTQYF. The CDR3 DNA reads TGTGCCAGCAGCCAAGATAAATTTGCCCAAAGCACAGATACGCAGTATTTT. The gene calls are TRBV3-1 and TRBJ2-3; D remains ambiguous. Germline V gene data show CDR1 as LGHDT and CDR2 as YNNKEL (reference sequence). The CDR3 extends over 17 amino acids. Trimming stripped 0 bases from V and 0 bases from J, with 13 bases between.

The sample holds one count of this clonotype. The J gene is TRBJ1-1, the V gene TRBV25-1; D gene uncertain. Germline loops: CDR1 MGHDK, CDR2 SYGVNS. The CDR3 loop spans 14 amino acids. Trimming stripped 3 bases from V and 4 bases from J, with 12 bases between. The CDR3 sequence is CASSDRPLGTEAFF. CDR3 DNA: TGTGCCAGCAGTGATCGACCCCTGGGCACTGAAGCTTTCTTT. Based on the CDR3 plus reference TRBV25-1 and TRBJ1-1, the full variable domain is EADIYQTPRYLVIGTGKKITLECSQTMGHDKMYWYQQDPGMELHLIHYSYGVNSTEKGDLSSESTVSRIRTEHFPLTLESARPSHTSQYLCASSDRPLGTEAFFGQGTRLTVV.

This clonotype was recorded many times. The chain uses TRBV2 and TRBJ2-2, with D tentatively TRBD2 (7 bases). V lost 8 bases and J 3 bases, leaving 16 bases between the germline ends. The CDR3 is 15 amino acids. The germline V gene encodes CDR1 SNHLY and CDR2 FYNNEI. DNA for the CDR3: TGTGCCAGCCAGGCCCGGGGGGCCGACACCGGGGAGCTGTTTTTT. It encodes CASQARGADTGELFF.

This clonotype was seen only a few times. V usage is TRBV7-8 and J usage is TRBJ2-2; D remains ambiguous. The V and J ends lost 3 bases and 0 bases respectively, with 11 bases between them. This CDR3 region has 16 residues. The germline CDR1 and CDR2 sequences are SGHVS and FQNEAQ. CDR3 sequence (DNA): TGTGCCAGCAGCTTCCGGTGGGCCTCGAACACCGGGGAGCTGTTTTTT. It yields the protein CASSFRWASNTGELFF.

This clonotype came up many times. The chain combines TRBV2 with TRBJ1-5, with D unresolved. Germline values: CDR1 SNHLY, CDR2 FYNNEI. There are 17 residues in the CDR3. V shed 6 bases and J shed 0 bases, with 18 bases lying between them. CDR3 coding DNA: TGTGCCAGCAGCGAGGCTATTCAGACGTATAGCAATCAGCCCCAGCATTTT. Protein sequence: CASSEAIQTYSNQPQHF.

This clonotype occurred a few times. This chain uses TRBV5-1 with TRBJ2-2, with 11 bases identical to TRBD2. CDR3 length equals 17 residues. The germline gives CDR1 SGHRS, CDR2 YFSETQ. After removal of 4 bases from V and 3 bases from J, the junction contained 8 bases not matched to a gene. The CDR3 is CASSLNIAGGHTGELFF. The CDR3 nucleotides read TGCGCCAGCAGCCTAAATATAGCGGGAGGGCACACCGGGGAGCTGTTTTTT.

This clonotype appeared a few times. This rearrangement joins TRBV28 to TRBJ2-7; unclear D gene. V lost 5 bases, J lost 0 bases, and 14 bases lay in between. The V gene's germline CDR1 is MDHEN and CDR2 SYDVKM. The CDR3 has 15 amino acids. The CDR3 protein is CASSENGLSSYEQYF. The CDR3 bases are TGTGCCAGCAGTGAAAACGGCCTCAGCTCCTACGAGCAGTACTTC.

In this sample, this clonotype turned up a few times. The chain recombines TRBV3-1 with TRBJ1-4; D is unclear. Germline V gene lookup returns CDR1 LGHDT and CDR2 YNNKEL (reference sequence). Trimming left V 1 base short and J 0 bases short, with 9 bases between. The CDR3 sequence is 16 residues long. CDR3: CASSQVLTATNEKLFF. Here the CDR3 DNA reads TGTGCCAGCAGCCAAGTTCTAACAGCAACTAATGAAAAACTGTTTTTT.

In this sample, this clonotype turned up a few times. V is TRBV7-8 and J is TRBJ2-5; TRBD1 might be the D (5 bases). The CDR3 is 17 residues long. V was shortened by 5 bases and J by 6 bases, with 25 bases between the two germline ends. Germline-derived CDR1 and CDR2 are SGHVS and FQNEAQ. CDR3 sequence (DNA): TGTGCCAGCAGCACCCCCCTCCCTCGCCAGGGCACAAAGACCCAGTACTTC. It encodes CASSTPLPRQGTKTQYF.

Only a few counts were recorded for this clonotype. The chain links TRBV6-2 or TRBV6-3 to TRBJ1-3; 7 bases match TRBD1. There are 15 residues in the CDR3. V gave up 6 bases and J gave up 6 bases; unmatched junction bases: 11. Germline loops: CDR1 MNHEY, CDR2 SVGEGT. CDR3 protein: CASRATLTGINTIYF. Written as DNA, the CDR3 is TGTGCCAGCAGAGCAACCCTGACAGGGATAAACACCATATATTTT.

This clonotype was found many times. The CDR3 here is CASSSGGTGWPNYGYTF. CDR3 nucleotides: TGTGCCAGCAGTTCGGGCGGGACAGGGTGGCCTAACTATGGCTACACCTTC. The chain recombines TRBV27 with TRBJ1-2; the match to TRBD1 covers 9 bases. Germline CDR1 MNHEY, CDR2 SMNVEV (reference sequence). J lost 0 bases, V lost 4 bases, and 9 bases had no gene match. CDR3 size: 17 residues.

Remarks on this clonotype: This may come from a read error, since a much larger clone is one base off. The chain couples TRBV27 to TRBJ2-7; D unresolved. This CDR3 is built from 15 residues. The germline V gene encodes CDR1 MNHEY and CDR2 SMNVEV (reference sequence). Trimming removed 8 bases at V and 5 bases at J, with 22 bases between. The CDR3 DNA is TGTGCCAGCGGTCACGGGTATGGTGATAAGAACGAGCAGTACTTC. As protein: CASGHGYGDKNEQYF.

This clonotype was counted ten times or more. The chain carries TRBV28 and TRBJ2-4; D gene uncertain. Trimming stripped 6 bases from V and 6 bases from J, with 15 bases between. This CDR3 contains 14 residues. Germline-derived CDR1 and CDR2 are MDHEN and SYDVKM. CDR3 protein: CASSLLRGSNIQYF. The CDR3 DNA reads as TGTGCCAGCAGCCTCCTCCGAGGCTCAAACATTCAGTACTTC.

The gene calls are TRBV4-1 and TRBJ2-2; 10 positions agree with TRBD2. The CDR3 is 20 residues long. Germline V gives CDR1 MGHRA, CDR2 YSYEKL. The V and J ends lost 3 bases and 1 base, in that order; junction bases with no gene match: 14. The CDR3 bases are TGCGCCAGCAGCCAGCACGGGTCTAGCGGGAGTAAGGGGAACACCGGGGAGCTGTTTTTT. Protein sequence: CASSQHGSSGSKGNTGELFF.

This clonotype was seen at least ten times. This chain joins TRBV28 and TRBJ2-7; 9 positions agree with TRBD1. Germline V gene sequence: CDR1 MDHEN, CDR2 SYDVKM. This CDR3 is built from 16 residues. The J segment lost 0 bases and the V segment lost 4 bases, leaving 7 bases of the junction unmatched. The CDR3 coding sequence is TGTGCCAGCAGTTCTGGTGGGACAGGGAGCTCCTACGAGCAGTACTTC. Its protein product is CASSSGGTGSSYEQYF.

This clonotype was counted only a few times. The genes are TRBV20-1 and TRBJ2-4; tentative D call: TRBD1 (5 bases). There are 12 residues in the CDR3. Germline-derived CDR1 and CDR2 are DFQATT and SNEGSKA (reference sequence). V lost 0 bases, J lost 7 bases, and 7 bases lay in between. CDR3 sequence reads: CSARDQGNIQYF. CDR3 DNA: TGCAGTGCTAGAGATCAGGGTAACATTCAGTACTTC.

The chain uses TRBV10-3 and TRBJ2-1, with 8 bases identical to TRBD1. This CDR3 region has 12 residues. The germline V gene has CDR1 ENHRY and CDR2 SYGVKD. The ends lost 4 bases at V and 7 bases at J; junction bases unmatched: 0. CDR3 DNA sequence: TGTGCCATCAGTGGGGACAGGAATGAGCAGTTCTTC. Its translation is CAISGDRNEQFF.

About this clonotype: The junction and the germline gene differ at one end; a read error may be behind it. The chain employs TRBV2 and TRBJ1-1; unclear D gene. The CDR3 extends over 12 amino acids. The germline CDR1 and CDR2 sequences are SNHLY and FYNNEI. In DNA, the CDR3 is TGTGCCAGCAAGGATCCGAACCCTGAAGCTTTCTTT. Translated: CASKDPNPEAFF.